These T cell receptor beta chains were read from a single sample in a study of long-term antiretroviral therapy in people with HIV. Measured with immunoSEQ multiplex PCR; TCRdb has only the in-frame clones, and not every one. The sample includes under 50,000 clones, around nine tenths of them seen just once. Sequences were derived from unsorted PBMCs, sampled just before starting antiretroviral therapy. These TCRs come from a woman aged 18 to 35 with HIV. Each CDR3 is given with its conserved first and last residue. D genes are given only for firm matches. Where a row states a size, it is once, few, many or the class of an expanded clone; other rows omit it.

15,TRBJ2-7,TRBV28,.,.,CASSSRTAKDYEQYF,TGTGCCAGCAGTTCCCGGACAGCGAAGGACTACGAGCAGTACTTC
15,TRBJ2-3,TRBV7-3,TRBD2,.,CASSQNGGELDTQYF,TGTGCCAGCAGCCAGAATGGGGGGGAGCTAGATACGCAGTATTTT
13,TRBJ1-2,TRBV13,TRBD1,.,CASSVGQGYGYTF,TGTGCCAGCAGCGTGGGACAGGGTTATGGCTACACCTTC
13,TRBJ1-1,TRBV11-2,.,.,CASSQTLNTEAFF,TGTGCCAGCAGCCAGACACTTAACACTGAAGCTTTCTTT
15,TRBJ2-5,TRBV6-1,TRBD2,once,CASSVGLAGVGTQYF,TGTGCCAGCAGTGTGGGACTAGCGGGAGTTGGGACCCAGTACTTC
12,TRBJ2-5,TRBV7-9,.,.,CASSPLQETQYF,TGTGCCAGCAGCCCCCTACAAGAGACCCAGTACTTC
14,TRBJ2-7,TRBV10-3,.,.,CAISESTGTYEQYF,TGTGCCATCAGTGAGTCGACAGGTACCTACGAGCAGTACTTC
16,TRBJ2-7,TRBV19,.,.,CASSIDLGQQGYEQYF,TGTGCCAGTAGTATAGACCTGGGTCAACAGGGCTACGAGCAGTACTTC
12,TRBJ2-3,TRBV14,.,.,CASSQALLTQYF,TGTGCCAGCAGCCAAGCTTTGCTTACGCAGTATTTT
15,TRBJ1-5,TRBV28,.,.,CASSLGILADQPQHF,TGTGCCAGCAGTTTGGGGATTTTAGCGGATCAGCCCCAGCATTTT
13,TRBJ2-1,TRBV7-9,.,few,CASSTGLYNEQFF,TGTGCCAGCAGCACGGGGCTATACAATGAGCAGTTCTTC
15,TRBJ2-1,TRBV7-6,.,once,CASSLEVKRNNEQFF,TGTGCCAGCAGCTTAGAGGTAAAGAGGAACAATGAGCAGTTCTTC
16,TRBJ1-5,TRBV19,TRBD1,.,CASSIRSTGVRQPQHF,TGTGCCAGTAGTATTCGGAGCACAGGGGTTCGGCAGCCCCAGCATTTT
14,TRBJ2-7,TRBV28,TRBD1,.,CASSLRQGPYEQYF,TGTGCCAGCAGTTTACGACAGGGGCCCTACGAGCAGTACTTC
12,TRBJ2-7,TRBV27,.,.,CASSLSGNEQYF,TGTGCCAGCAGTTTATCAGGGAACGAGCAGTACTTC
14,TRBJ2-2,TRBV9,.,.,CASSPRGGAGELFF,TGTGCCAGCAGCCCCCGGGGAGGCGCCGGGGAGCTGTTTTTT
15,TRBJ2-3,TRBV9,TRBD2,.,CASSEASGFTDTQYF,TGTGCCAGCAGCGAAGCTAGCGGCTTCACAGATACGCAGTATTTT
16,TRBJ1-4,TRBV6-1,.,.,CASSELGGALNEKLFF,TGTGCCAGCAGTGAACTAGGAGGGGCCCTAAATGAAAAACTGTTTTTT
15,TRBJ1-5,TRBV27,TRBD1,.,CASSTEQGFNQPQHF,TGTGCCAGCAGCACAGAACAGGGGTTCAATCAGCCCCAGCATTTT
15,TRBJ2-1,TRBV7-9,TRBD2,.,CASSSPSGTYNEQFF,TGTGCCAGCAGCTCTCCTAGCGGGACCTACAATGAGCAGTTCTTC
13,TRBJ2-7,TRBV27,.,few,CASSLAGAYEQYF,TGTGCCAGCAGTTTAGCGGGGGCATACGAGCAGTACTTC
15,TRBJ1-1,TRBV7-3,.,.,CASSRNPGENTEAFF,TGTGCCAGCAGCCGAAATCCAGGCGAGAACACTGAAGCTTTCTTT
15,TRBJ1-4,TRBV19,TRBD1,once,CASSTGGITNEKLFF,TGTGCCAGTAGTACAGGGGGCATAACTAATGAAAAACTGTTTTTT
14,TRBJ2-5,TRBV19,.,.,CASSRSSGVVTQYF,TGTGCCAGTAGTCGCTCCTCAGGGGTGGTGACCCAGTACTTC
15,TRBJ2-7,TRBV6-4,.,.,CASRRLPGSSYEQYF,TGTGCCAGCAGGCGCCTTCCGGGATCATCCTACGAGCAGTACTTC
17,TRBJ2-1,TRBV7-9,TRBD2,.,CASSLGMGLAGNNEQFF,TGTGCCAGCAGCTTAGGAATGGGACTAGCGGGAAACAATGAGCAGTTCTTC
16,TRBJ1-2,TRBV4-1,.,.,CASSQVNGVPNYGYTF,TGCGCCAGCAGCCAAGTTAATGGTGTCCCTAACTATGGCTACACCTTC
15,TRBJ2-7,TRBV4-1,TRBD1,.,CASSPQQGAGYEQYF,TGCGCCAGCAGCCCACAGCAGGGGGCGGGGTACGAGCAGTACTTC
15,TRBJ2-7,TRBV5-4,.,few,CASSPSVRATNEQYF,TGTGCCAGCAGCCCCTCCGTGCGGGCAACAAACGAGCAGTACTTC
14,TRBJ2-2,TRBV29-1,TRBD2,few,CSGEVGRATGELFF,TGCAGCGGGGAGGTGGGGAGGGCCACCGGGGAGCTGTTTTTT
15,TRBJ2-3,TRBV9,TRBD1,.,CASSTSGGRADTQYF,TGTGCCAGCAGCACCTCAGGGGGCCGCGCAGATACGCAGTATTTT